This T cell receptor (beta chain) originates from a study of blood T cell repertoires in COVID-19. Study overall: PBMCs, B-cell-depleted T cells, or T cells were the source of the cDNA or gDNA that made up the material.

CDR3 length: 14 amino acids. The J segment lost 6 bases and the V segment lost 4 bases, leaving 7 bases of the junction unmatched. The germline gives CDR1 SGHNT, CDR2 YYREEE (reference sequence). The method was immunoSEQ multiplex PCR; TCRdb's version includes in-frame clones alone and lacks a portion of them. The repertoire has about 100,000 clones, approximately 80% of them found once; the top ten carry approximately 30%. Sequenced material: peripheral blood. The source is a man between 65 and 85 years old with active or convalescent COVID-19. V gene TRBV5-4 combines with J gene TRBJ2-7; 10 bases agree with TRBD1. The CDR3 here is CASSNRDRGAEQYF. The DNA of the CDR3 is TGTGCCAGCAGCAACCGGGACAGGGGTGCCGAGCAGTACTTC.